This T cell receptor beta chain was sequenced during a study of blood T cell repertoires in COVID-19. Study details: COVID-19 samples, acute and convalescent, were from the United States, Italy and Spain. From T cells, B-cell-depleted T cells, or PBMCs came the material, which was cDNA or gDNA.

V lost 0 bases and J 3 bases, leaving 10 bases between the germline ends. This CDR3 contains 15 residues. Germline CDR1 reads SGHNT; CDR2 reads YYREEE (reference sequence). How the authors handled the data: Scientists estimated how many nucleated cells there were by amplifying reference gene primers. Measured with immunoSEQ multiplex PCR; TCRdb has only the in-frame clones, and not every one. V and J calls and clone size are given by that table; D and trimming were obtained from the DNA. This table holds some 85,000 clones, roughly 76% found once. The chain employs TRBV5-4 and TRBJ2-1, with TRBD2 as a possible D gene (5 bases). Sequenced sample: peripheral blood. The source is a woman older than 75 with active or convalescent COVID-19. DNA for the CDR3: TGTGCCAGCAGCTTGGGGACTGATTACTACAATGAGCAGTTCTTC. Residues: CASSLGTDYYNEQFF.